This T cell receptor beta chain appears in the sequencing data of a study of PD-L1 blockade in urothelial cancer (dated by TCRdb to 2016 to 2017). At the level of the whole study: Every patient began therapy around 2014 and was given atezolizumab 1,200 mg intravenously every 3 weeks. About nine tenths of the roughly 29 patients were identified as males with urothelial cancer of bladder origin, and a prior smoking history was reported by 18 of 29 patients. Patients had an ECOG performance status of 0 or 1 and had received between 0 and 3 prior chemotherapy regimens. Blood samples were analyzed at 3 weeks after treatment start (second dose) and at 6 weeks after treatment start. A median of roughly 140,000 T cells and 80,000 to 100,000 unique TCRs was obtained from blood samples, and a median clonality of roughly 0.08 was observed. The study, an exploratory multi-omic analysis, examined somatic, immune and clinical correlates of response to PD-L1 blockade with atezolizumab in urothelial cancer. Pretreatment tumor samples, along with matched peripheral blood serially collected before and after atezolizumab treatment, were subjected to TCR sequencing. Progression-free survival longer than 6 months counted as durable clinical benefit, and TCR features were additionally tested against both progression-free and overall survival. In the same patients, whole exome sequencing and RNA sequencing of pretreatment tumors were performed in addition to TCR sequencing. Several patients achieved durable clinical benefit and fewer than 25 did not. Pretreatment blood TCR-seq was available for twenty-nine patients, at least one posttreatment blood collection was obtained for roughly 25 patients, and tumor TCR-seq was available for roughly 25 patients.

Beyond this particular receptor, the publication reports: Improved progression-free and overall survival was found to be associated with pretreatment peripheral blood TCR clonality below the median. Because the sample size was small (n ≈ 31) and many exploratory analyses were performed, the results are intended to be hypothesis-generating. At 3 weeks after the start of treatment, tumor-associated TCR clones in peripheral blood had expanded more in patients with durable benefit (n ≈ 23, p = 0.022).

The time point label corresponds to: pretreatment peripheral blood. A total of 25 to 30 patients with locally advanced or metastatic urothelial carcinoma, treated at Memorial Sloan Kettering on a trial protocol, made up the cohort. Peripheral blood mononuclear cells were collected from each patient pretreatment and during treatment, giving between 1 and 8 total time points per patient. The Qiagen DNeasy Blood extraction kit was used to purify genomic DNA from total PBMCs and tumor samples. PBMCs were collected pretreatment and during treatment, and were isolated and stored as previously described. Synthetic TCR analog templates were spiked into each PCR so that absolute template abundance could be estimated from read counts. TCRbeta CDR3 regions were amplified from genomic DNA with bias-controlled V and J gene primers using the immunoSEQ assay. Sequencing of rearranged TCRbeta segments was performed at approximately 20X coverage. The authors' analysis ran thus. Clustering was used to correct sequencing errors, and CDR3s were annotated against IMGT to assign V, D and J genes. Only productive TCRbeta rearrangements were used in downstream analyses, excluding out-of-frame or stop-codon sequences. Clonality was computed as one minus Shannon entropy normalized by the log of the number of unique productive sequences. Fisher's exact test with Benjamini-Hochberg correction, using a cutoff of adjusted p below 0.01, was how clones that differed between time points or between blood and tumor were identified. Here the immuneACCESS table is served through TCRdb, limited to in-frame sequences with V and J called. Missing clones are a known gap in these copies; in checked studies unresolved V genes cover under half, and the rest lacks a known reason. Clone size and V and J calls were adopted from that table, with D and trimming inferred from the DNA. The sample records roughly 50,000 clones, 87% of which are singletons. Roughly 15% of the sample is held by the ten biggest clonotypes.

Details on this clone: Its specific antigen is unknown. No much larger clone exists at a distance of one base, and base qualities are not known.

This clonotype originated in a woman aged 55 to 70 with urothelial cancer. The sample here was PBMCs, taken around atezolizumab (anti-PD-L1) treatment.

The CDR3 is CASRFVSGTDTQYF. The nucleotides are TGCGCCAGCAGGTTCGTGTCGGGCACAGATACGCAGTATTTT. The V and J genes are TRBV5-1 and TRBJ2-3; the D gene is not confidently resolved. A distance of 11 bases separates the germline ends of V and J, which lose 5 bases and 1 base respectively. There are 14 amino acids in the CDR3, from cysteine to phenylalanine inclusive. Left in the record is the CDR3 DNA by itself, 42 bases read in frame from the first base. Reading the germline V gene gives CDR1 SGHRS and CDR2 YFSETQ.